This T cell receptor (beta chain) was obtained from a study of blood T cell repertoires in COVID-19 (dated by TCRdb to the early 2020s). Study-wide context: Samples from collaborators originated in the United States, Italy and Spain and spanned both the acute and convalescent phases of COVID-19. The prospective study material was composed of cDNA or gDNA derived from T cells, B-cell-depleted T cells, or PBMCs. The repertoires were made available in a free public database intended to serve as a resource for research on the immune response to SARS-CoV-2. Samples came from the ongoing ImmuneRACE study (first 160 participants) plus 1,254 subjects from 6 global collaborators. Sample metadata almost always included a de-identified subject ID, COVID-19 status, age in years and sex. The dataset comprised deeply sampled blood TCRbeta repertoires from subjects exposed to, actively infected with, or recovered from COVID-19. Where HLA class I and class II types were available, the types were taken from metadata supplied by the sample provider, not from assay-based typing.

For CDR1 and CDR2, the germline V gene lists SGHTA and FQGTGA. Trimming takes 5 bases from V and 2 bases from J, and the germline ends sit 12 bases apart. There are 14 amino acids in the CDR3, from cysteine to phenylalanine inclusive. The sequence is cut down to CDR3 DNA, 42 bases in frame from base 1. Points the paper makes about the study in general: Clinical and demographic metadata were provided uncurated, with the amount varying by source and participant.

Each collaborating institution followed its own protocols to collect whole blood in K2EDTA tubes. For TCRbeta analysis, collaborators shipped samples in one of three forms: frozen whole blood, isolated PBMCs, or DNA extracted from either of those sample types. TCRbeta CDR3 regions were amplified from genomic DNA by means of the immunoSEQ Assay, a bias-controlled multiplex PCR. In the paper's pipeline: The number of nucleated cells in each sample was estimated by amplification of reference gene primers within the assay. To quantify the absolute abundance of each unique TCRbeta CDR3 rearrangement, sequence reads were collapsed and filtered. Productive Simpson clonality was computed per sample as the square root of Simpson's diversity index over productive rearrangements. TCRdb holds this immuneACCESS table with in-frame rearrangements only. Some clones are missing; in checked studies, unresolved V genes explain under half, and the rest has no known cause. That table supplies the V and J calls and clone size; D and trimming were determined from the DNA. The sample data list 40,000 to 50,000 clones, and approximately 88% of these were observed just once. The ten largest clones represent roughly 21% of the sample.

A remark on this clone: Its antigen remains undetermined. No per-base quality is available; no much larger clone lies one base away.

Input material: peripheral blood. This TCR was recovered from a man aged 50-59 years with active COVID-19. In this chain, TRBV7-3 is recombined with TRBJ2-5; the D gene is perhaps TRBD2, from 5 matching bases. CDR3 protein: CASSPSGIQETQYF. The sequenced DNA is TGTGCCAGCAGCCCCTCCGGGATTCAAGAGACCCAGTACTTC.